These 17 T cell receptor beta chains share one sample of origin, sequenced in a study of T-cell memory formation after mild COVID-19 (dated by TCRdb to about 2021). Library creation used 5' RACE. TCRdb lists the instrument as Illumina NovaSeq 6000. The raw public data were reprocessed by TCRdb itself: fastp quality trimming at Q25, MiXCR clonotype calling, in-frame beta chains only. Entries are consolidated by CDR3 protein sequence, retaining the most common genes and DNA. The sample has approximately 190,000 distinct CDR3 sequences on record, roughly 18% of them singletons. The ten largest make up roughly 2.6% of the sample. Sequenced input: PBMCs or a T cell subset sorted from them (not recorded which). These receptors were collected from an adult woman who had mild COVID-19 (a few samples of this study predate the infection). The sample titles of this study are shuffled in the database, so cell type and time point are left out; the donor was told from shared clones.

This clonotype was seen ten or more times. This chain links TRBV11-1 with TRBJ1-4, with no clear D. Trimming took off 7 bases at V and 0 bases at J, with 15 bases between the two ends. The CDR3 consists of 16 residues. Germline CDR1 and CDR2: SGHAT and FQDESV (reference sequence). The CDR3 DNA reads as TGTGCCAGCACGCTCGGGATAGATGCAACTAATGAAAAACTGTTTTTT. This translates into CASTLGIDATNEKLFF.

V and J are TRBV5-1 and TRBJ1-1, with a tentative D call TRBD1 (5 bases). Germline CDR1 SGHRS, CDR2 YFSETQ. The CDR3 extends over 16 amino acids. The V end was cut by 3 bases, the J end by 0 bases, with 15 bases between. The CDR3 coding sequence is TGCGCCAGCAGCTGGAAGGGGCTTGATATGAACACTGAAGCTTTCTTT. Its translation: CASSWKGLDMNTEAFF.

This clonotype was picked up a small number of times. The gene calls are TRBV5-1 and TRBJ2-1, with 10 bases that match TRBD1. This CDR3 has 14 amino acids. Germline-derived CDR1 and CDR2 are SGHRS and YFSETQ. The J segment lost 10 bases and the V segment lost 4 bases, leaving 8 bases of the junction unmatched. CDR3 sequence (DNA): TGCGCCAGCAGCCAGGACAGGGGGGCGATCGAGCAGTTCTTC. Translated: CASSQDRGAIEQFF.

CDR3 sequence reads: CASSETAGDKNIQYF. CDR3 bases: TGCGCCAGCAGTGAAACGGCAGGGGACAAAAACATTCAGTACTTC. The chain carries TRBV10-2 and TRBJ2-4, with D possibly matching TRBD1 (6 bases). V gave up 3 bases and J gave up 3 bases, with 12 bases separating them. The CDR3 has 15 amino acids. In germline, CDR1 is WSHSY, CDR2 SAAADI.

This chain uses TRBV10-3 with TRBJ2-1; D is perhaps TRBD1 or TRBD2 (5 bases each). The CDR3 length is 17 residues. V was clipped by 3 bases and J by 1 base, with 16 bases between them. Germline V CDR1 and CDR2: ENHRY, SYGVKD. CDR3 in amino acids: CAISDWDGGRSYNEQFF. The DNA for the CDR3 is TGTGCCATCAGTGACTGGGACGGAGGAAGGTCCTACAATGAGCAGTTCTTC.

J is TRBJ1-6 and V is TRBV12-3 or TRBV12-4, with D possibly TRBD1 on 6 matching bases. V was trimmed by 3 bases and J by 7 bases, leaving 10 bases between them. This CDR3 comprises 14 residues. For the CDR3, the DNA is TGTGCCAGCAGTTTCCGGGGGGCAAATTCACCCCTCCACTTT. It codes for CASSFRGANSPLHF.

This sequence joins TRBV20-1 and TRBJ1-6; no clear D gene. V shed 3 bases and J shed 0 bases, with 12 bases lying between them. There are 16 residues in the CDR3. CDR1 is DFQATT and CDR2 is SNEGSKA in the germline V gene (reference sequence). The DNA for the CDR3 is TGCAGTGCTAGTACCCTTCACGACTCCTATAATTCACCCCTCCACTTT. Translated: CSASTLHDSYNSPLHF.

This clonotype has only a few counts. The chain employs TRBV24-1 and TRBJ2-2, with TRBD1 matching 8 bases. The trim removed 2 bases at V and 7 bases at J, leaving 5 bases unmatched. Germline CDR1 reads KGHDR; CDR2 reads SFDVKD. CDR3 length: 15 residues. The CDR3 here is CATSDWQGAGGELFF. As DNA, the CDR3 is TGTGCCACCAGTGATTGGCAGGGGGCCGGCGGGGAGCTGTTTTTT.

This chain joins TRBV2 and TRBJ2-1; no definite D call. CDR1 and CDR2 from the germline V gene are SNHLY and FYNNEI. V dropped 4 bases and J dropped 1 base, with 5 bases sitting between them. The CDR3 loop spans 13 amino acids. CDR3 sequence reads: CASSVMSYNEQFF. DNA of the CDR3: TGTGCCAGCAGTGTAATGTCCTACAATGAGCAGTTCTTC.

CDR3 loop: CASSRAVTVWEQYF. The DNA of the CDR3 is TGTGCCAGCAGCCGGGCCGTCACAGTATGGGAGCAGTACTTC. J is TRBJ2-7 and V is TRBV3-1; D gene ambiguous. Germline values: CDR1 LGHDT, CDR2 YNNKEL (reference sequence). V lost 4 bases and J lost 7, with 17 bases in between. The CDR3 sequence is 14 residues long.

Only a few counts were recorded for this clonotype. The gene calls are TRBV6-2 or TRBV6-3 and TRBJ2-7; TRBD2 matches at 9 bases. Germline trimming cut 5 bases from V and 0 bases from J; bases unmatched to any gene: 2. Germline values: CDR1 MNHEY, CDR2 SVGEGT. The CDR3 covers 14 residues. DNA of the CDR3: TGTGCCAGCAGTGCGGGGGGGCCCTCCTACGAGCAGTACTTC. The encoded protein is CASSAGGPSYEQYF.

This clonotype was seen more than once but under ten times. This chain joins TRBV30 and TRBJ1-1; D is unclear. This CDR3 is built from 12 residues. Germline loops: CDR1 GTSNPN, CDR2 SVGIG (reference sequence). V was cut by 5 bases and J by 2 bases, with 9 bases left in between. The DNA for the CDR3 is TGTGCCTGGCTAACAGAAAACACTGAAGCTTTCTTT. It specifies CAWLTENTEAFF.

The chain combines TRBV7-9 with TRBJ2-1, with 11 bases lining up with TRBD2. The CDR3 length is 15 residues. V gave up 6 bases and J gave up 9 bases; unmatched junction bases: 10. Germline lookup yields CDR1 SEHNR and CDR2 FQNEAQ (reference sequence). CDR3 amino acids: CASSKTTSGKGEQFF. The CDR3 DNA reads TGTGCCAGCAGTAAGACGACTAGCGGGAAGGGTGAGCAGTTCTTC.

This clonotype has ten or more counts. The V and J genes are TRBV12-3 or TRBV12-4 and TRBJ2-7; 7 nucleotides match TRBD1. The V segment lost 6 bases and the J segment 4 bases; nucleotides outside the gene matches: 3. The CDR3 extends over 12 amino acids. The CDR3 DNA is TGTGCCAGCAGCCCAGGGGGTTACGAGCAGTACTTC. Amino acids: CASSPGGYEQYF.

This clonotype appeared a few times. The V gene is TRBV10-3, the J gene TRBJ2-1; TRBD1 matches 9 bases. After removal of 8 bases from V and 8 bases from J, the junction contained 4 bases not matched to a gene. The CDR3 length is 12 residues. The germline gives CDR1 ENHRY, CDR2 SYGVKD. The CDR3 sequence: CAIGTGSHEQFF. The CDR3 region has the DNA TGTGCCATCGGGACAGGGTCCCATGAGCAGTTCTTC.

This clonotype was seen a handful of times. The chain couples TRBV5-1 to TRBJ1-2; TRBD1 is a possible D gene (5 bases). The CDR3 is 13 residues long. Trimming removed 4 bases at V and 5 bases at J, with 12 bases between. Germline assignment: CDR1 SGHRS and CDR2 YFSETQ. The CDR3 reads CASSAGTQYGYTF. DNA of the CDR3: TGCGCCAGCAGCGCCGGGACCCAGTATGGCTACACCTTC. The complete variable domain, with remaining parts taken from reference TRBV5-1 and TRBJ1-2, reads KAGVTQTPRYLIKTRGQQVTLSCSPISGHRSVSWYQQTPGQGLQFLFEYFSETQRNKGNFPGRFSGRQFSNSRSEMNVSTLELGDSALYLCASSAGTQYGYTFGSGTRLTVV.

This clonotype was counted a few times. The CDR3, as DNA: TGTGCCAGCAGCGGGACAGGGGGCACAGATACGCAGTATTTT. This encodes CASSGTGGTDTQYF. This chain connects TRBV12-3 or TRBV12-4 to TRBJ2-3, with TRBD1 matching 10 bases. There are 14 residues in the CDR3. J was trimmed by 1 base and V by 6 bases; bases with no gene match: 1.